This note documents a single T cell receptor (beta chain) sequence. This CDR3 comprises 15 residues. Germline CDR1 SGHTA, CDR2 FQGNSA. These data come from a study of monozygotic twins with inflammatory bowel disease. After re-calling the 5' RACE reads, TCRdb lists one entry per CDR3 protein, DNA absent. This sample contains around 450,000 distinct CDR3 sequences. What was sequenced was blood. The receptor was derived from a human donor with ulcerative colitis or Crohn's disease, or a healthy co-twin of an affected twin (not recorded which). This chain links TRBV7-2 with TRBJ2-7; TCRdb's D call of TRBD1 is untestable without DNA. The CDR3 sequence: CASSLFVGAIYEQYF. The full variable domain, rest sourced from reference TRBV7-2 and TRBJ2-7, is GAGVSQSPSNKVTEKGKDVELRCDPISGHTALYWYRQSLGQGLEFLIYFQGNSAPDKSGLPSDRFSAERTGGSVSTLTIQRTQQEDSAVYLCASSLFVGAIYEQYFGPGTRLTVT.